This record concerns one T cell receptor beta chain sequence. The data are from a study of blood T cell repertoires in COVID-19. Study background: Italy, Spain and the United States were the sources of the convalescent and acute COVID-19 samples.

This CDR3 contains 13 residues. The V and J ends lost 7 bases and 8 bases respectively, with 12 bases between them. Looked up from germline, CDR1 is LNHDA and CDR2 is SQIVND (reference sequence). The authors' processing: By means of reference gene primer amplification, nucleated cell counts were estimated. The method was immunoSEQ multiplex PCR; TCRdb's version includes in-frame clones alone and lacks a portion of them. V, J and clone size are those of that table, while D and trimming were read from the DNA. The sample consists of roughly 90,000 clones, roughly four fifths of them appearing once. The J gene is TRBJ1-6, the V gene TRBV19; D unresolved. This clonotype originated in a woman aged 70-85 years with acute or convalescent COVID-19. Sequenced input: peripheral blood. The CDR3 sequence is CASMEARDSPLHF. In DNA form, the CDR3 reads TGTGCCAGTATGGAGGCAAGGGATTCACCCCTCCACTTT.